One sample yielded the 9 T cell receptor beta chains listed below, sequenced in a study of blood T cell repertoires in COVID-19 (dated by TCRdb to about 2020). Libraries were made using the immunoSEQ multiplex PCR assay. The source is immuneACCESS, and TCRdb retained only in-frame sequences with V and J called. Part of the clones is not carried over; for the studies checked, unresolved V genes explain less than half of this, and the remainder is unexplained. The sample data list 150,000 to 200,000 clones, and 89% of these were observed just once. The top ten constitute under 0.85% of the sample. The sample consisted of PBMCs or T cells enriched from blood (not recorded which). The receptors were sampled from a woman aged 18-30 years who had recovered from COVID-19.

The gene calls are TRBV11-2 and TRBJ2-5; 8 nucleotides match TRBD2. The CDR3 has 19 residues. Trimming cost V 0 bases and J 2 bases; bases outside gene matches: 14. CDR1 and CDR2 from the germline V gene are SGHAT and FQNNGV. The CDR3 is CASSLDRIGRAPMQETQYF. The CDR3 region has the DNA TGTGCCAGCAGCTTAGATCGGATCGGGAGGGCTCCAATGCAAGAGACCCAGTACTTC.

V usage is TRBV2 and J usage is TRBJ1-6; tentative D call: TRBD1 (5 bases). The CDR3 runs 16 residues. Germline CDR1 reads SNHLY; CDR2 reads FYNNEI. V lost 7 bases to trimming and J lost 9 bases, with 22 bases between them. The CDR3 DNA reads TGTGCCAGCACTCCGGGGGTAGCCTCAGACGGTTCACCCCTCCACTTT. It is translated as CASTPGVASDGSPLHF.

In its sample, this clone was seen a few times. The chain joins TRBV19 to TRBJ2-7, with D possibly matching TRBD1 (6 bases). This CDR3 has 14 residues. Germline-derived CDR1 and CDR2 are LNHDA and SQIVND (reference sequence). V lost 3 bases to trimming and J lost 6 bases, with 15 bases between them. Here the CDR3 reads CASSIRRGNLEQYF. For the CDR3, the DNA is TGTGCCAGTAGTATTCGCAGGGGAAATCTCGAGCAGTACTTC.

This rearrangement joins TRBV27 to TRBJ2-2; TRBD1 is a possible D gene (6 bases). There are 16 residues in the CDR3. CDR1 is MNHEY, CDR2 SMNVEV, per germline (reference sequence). The ends were cut back, 8 bases at V and 0 bases at J, with 16 bases in the middle. CDR3 sequence: CASGRPGQTNTGELFF. CDR3 nucleotides: TGTGCCAGCGGACGACCAGGACAGACGAACACCGGGGAGCTGTTTTTT.

The chain employs TRBV30 and TRBJ2-3; 11 positions agree with TRBD2. Trimming cost V 4 bases and J 2 bases; bases outside gene matches: 8. The CDR3 extends over 16 amino acids. The germline CDR1 and CDR2 sequences are GTSNPN and SVGIG (reference sequence). In nucleotides, the CDR3 is TGTGCCTGGACACCGGGACTAGCGGATTCCACAGATACGCAGTATTTT. The encoded protein is CAWTPGLADSTDTQYF.

This chain links TRBV2 with TRBJ1-5; D uncertain. CDR3 length: 12 amino acids. The V end lost 8 bases, the J end lost 3 bases, and 8 bases lay between the germline ends. Germline values: CDR1 SNHLY, CDR2 FYNNEI. DNA for the CDR3: TGTGCCAGCGGCGGATACAATCAGCCCCAGCATTTT. It is translated as CASGGYNQPQHF.

This chain links TRBV7-9 with TRBJ2-3, with D perhaps TRBD1 (6 bases). Germline-derived CDR1 and CDR2 are SEHNR and FQNEAQ (reference sequence). The CDR3 runs 15 residues. V was trimmed by 5 bases and J by 6 bases, leaving 18 bases between them. CDR3 nucleotides: TGTGCCAGCAGCCAGAGGACCCTTGACAGGGATACGCAGTATTTT. This gives the protein CASSQRTLDRDTQYF.

CDR3: CATSTRGQNYEQYF. The CDR3 coding sequence is TGTGCCACCAGCACCCGTGGGCAGAACTACGAGCAGTACTTC. The V gene is TRBV15, the J gene TRBJ2-7; D not resolved. V lost 4 bases, J lost 3 bases, and 13 bases lay in between. The CDR3 loop spans 14 amino acids. Germline lookup yields CDR1 LNHNV and CDR2 YYDKDF (reference sequence). The variable domain in full, with the rest retrieved from reference TRBV15 and TRBJ2-7, is DAMVIQNPRYQVTQFGKPVTLSCSQTLNHNVMYWYQQKSSQAPKLLFHYYDKDFNNEADTPDNFQSRRPNTSFCFLDIRSPGLGDTAMYLCATSTRGQNYEQYFGPGTRLTVT.

This chain connects TRBV5-1 to TRBJ2-2, with a weak D call TRBD1 (5 bases). V lost 3 bases, J lost 6 bases, and 12 bases lay in between. The CDR3 has 14 amino acids. Germline assignment: CDR1 SGHRS and CDR2 YFSETQ. The DNA of the CDR3 is TGCGCCAGCAGCTCGGCTCAGGGCGCCGGGGAGCTGTTTTTT. Encoded protein: CASSSAQGAGELFF.